This is a list of T cell receptor beta chains from one sample in a study of vaccination and CD4 T cells after COVID-19. These receptors lack a known antigen. TCRdb re-called the PCR reads through MiXCR, storing one row per CDR3 protein. The table records about 10,000 distinct CDR3 sequences, 20% to 30% of them present only once. Source: CD4+ T cells from blood, cultured in vitro, taken before SARS-CoV-2 vaccination. These receptors were obtained from a human donor who received a COVID-19 vaccine. The CDR3 runs from the conserved cysteine through the conserved F or W. D genes are given only for firm matches. Not all rows give a size; the values are once, few, many and, for expanded clones, a class.

v_gene,len,j_gene,d_gene,abundance,CDR3aa,CDR3nt
TRBV6-1,13,TRBJ1-3,-,medium-sized,CATSRGEGNTIYF,TGTGCCACCTCTCGAGGGGAAGGAAACACCATATATTTT
TRBV7-9,11,TRBJ1-1,-,-,CASSSRTEAFF,TGTGCCAGCAGCTCTCGGACAGAGGCTTTCTTT
TRBV18,16,TRBJ2-7,TRBD2,-,CASSPGLAGRAYEQYF,TGTGCCAGCTCACCGGGACTAGCGGGGCGAGCCTACGAGCAGTACTTC
TRBV10-2,14,TRBJ1-2,-,-,CASSEREGVMGYTF,TGCGCCAGCAGTGAGAGGGAAGGTGTAATGGGCTACACCTTC
TRBV30,13,TRBJ1-5,-,few,CAWSGLSNQPQHF,TGTGCCTGGAGTGGCCTTAGCAATCAGCCCCAGCATTTT
TRBV12-5,15,TRBJ1-5,TRBD1,-,CASGWGQGFDQPQHF,TGTGCTAGTGGTTGGGGACAGGGTTTTGATCAGCCCCAGCATTTT
TRBV14,16,TRBJ2-1,-,-,CASSQGGGADYNEQFF,TGTGCCAGCAGCCAAGGGGGGGGCGCGGACTACAATGAGCAGTTCTTC
TRBV20-1,12,TRBJ2-1,-,-,CSAPRTRGEQFF,TGCAGTGCTCCACGAACTAGGGGTGAGCAGTTCTTC
TRBV19,13,TRBJ2-3,-,-,CASSIGGTDTQYF,TGTGCCAGTAGTATAGGGGGGACGGATACGCAGTATTTT
TRBV10-2,13,TRBJ1-1,TRBD1,-,CASSRGQGFEAFF,TGCGCCAGCAGTAGGGGACAGGGCTTTGAAGCTTTCTTT
TRBV28,13,TRBJ1-6,TRBD1,-,CASRGQGGSPLHF,TGTGCCAGCAGGGGACAGGGTGGATCACCCCTCCACTTT
TRBV10-3,14,TRBJ1-4,TRBD1,-,CAISGTGVHEKLFF,TGTGCCATCAGTGGGACAGGGGTACACGAAAAACTGTTTTTT
TRBV11-3,14,TRBJ2-2,-,few,CASQTDPNTGELFF,TGTGCCAGCCAGACAGATCCGAACACCGGGGAGCTGTTTTTT
TRBV24-1,18,TRBJ2-5,TRBD2,few,CATSDPGLAGGTQETQYF,TGTGCCACCAGTGATCCAGGACTAGCGGGGGGGACCCAAGAGACCCAGTACTTC
TRBV6-5,15,TRBJ1-5,-,-,CASSYLGAGNQPQHF,TGTGCCAGCAGTTACTTAGGTGCGGGCAATCAGCCCCAGCATTTT
TRBV6-5,15,TRBJ1-2,-,few,CASSYQSTGNYGYTF,TGTGCCAGCAGTTACCAGTCTACAGGTAACTATGGCTACACCTTC